This TCR beta chain was observed in a study of blood T cell repertoires in COVID-19. The assay was immunoSEQ multiplex PCR, and TCRdb's table has in-frame clones only and misses some. This table holds 200,000 or so clones, roughly 80% found once. V trimming: 6 bases; J trimming: 5 bases; junction bases outside the gene matches: 4. CDR1 is SEHNR, CDR2 FQNEAQ, per germline (reference sequence). The CDR3 has 13 amino acids. The source of this sequence is a woman aged 40 to 50 with acute COVID-19. Input material: PBMCs or T cells enriched from blood (not recorded which). The chain is built from TRBV7-9 and TRBJ1-1; 9 bases are a match to TRBD1. The CDR3 region is CASSTQGATEAFF. CDR3 in DNA: TGTGCCAGCAGTACACAGGGGGCGACTGAAGCTTTCTTT.